This T cell receptor beta chain was found in a study of blood T cell repertoires in COVID-19. Sequencing used immunoSEQ multiplex PCR; TCRdb keeps in-frame clones, though not all of them. The sample includes tens of thousands of clones, roughly 84% seen only once; the top ten take 13%. V was cut by 5 bases and J by 1 base, with 9 bases left in between. Germline CDR1 is SNHLY and CDR2 is FYNNEI. This CDR3 is 13 amino acids long. The source material was peripheral blood. The chain couples TRBV2 to TRBJ2-7; D uncertain. The clonotype originates from a woman in her seventies in a cohort sampled during active COVID-19. CDR3 in amino acids: CASSPDLSYEQYF. CDR3 in DNA: TGTGCCAGCAGTCCAGACTTATCCTACGAGCAGTACTTC.